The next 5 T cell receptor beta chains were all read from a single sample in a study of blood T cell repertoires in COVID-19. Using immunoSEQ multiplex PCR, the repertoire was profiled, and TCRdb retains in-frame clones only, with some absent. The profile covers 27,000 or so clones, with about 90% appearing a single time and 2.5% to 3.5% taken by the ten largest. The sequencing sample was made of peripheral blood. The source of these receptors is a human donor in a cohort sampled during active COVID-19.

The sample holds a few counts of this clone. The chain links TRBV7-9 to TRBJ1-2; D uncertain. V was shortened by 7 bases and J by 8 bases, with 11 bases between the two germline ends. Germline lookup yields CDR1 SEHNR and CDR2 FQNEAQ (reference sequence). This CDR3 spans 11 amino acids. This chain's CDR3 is CASTAVGGYTF. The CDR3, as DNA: TGTGCCAGCACAGCGGTAGGGGGCTACACCTTC.

The CDR3 loop reads CASSLGGQEADTQYF. CDR3 coding DNA: TGTGCCAGCAGCTTGGGAGGACAGGAAGCAGATACGCAGTATTTT. The chain is built from TRBV5-4 and TRBJ2-3; 7 bases map to TRBD1. Losses at the gene ends were 0 bases for V and 4 bases for J; bases not matched to a gene: 5. Germline assignment: CDR1 SGHNT and CDR2 YYREEE (reference sequence). The CDR3 runs to 15 residues.

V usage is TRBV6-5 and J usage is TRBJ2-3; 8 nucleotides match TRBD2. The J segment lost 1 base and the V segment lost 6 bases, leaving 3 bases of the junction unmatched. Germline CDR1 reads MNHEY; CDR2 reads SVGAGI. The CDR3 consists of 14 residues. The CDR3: CASRTGGGTDTQYF. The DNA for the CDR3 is TGTGCCAGCAGAACGGGAGGGGGCACAGATACGCAGTATTTT.

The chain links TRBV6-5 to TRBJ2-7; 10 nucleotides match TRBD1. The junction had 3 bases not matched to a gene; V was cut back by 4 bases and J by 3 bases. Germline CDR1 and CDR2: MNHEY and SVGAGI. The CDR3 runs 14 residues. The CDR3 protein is CASSWDRGNYEQYF. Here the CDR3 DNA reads TGTGCCAGCAGTTGGGACAGGGGTAACTACGAGCAGTACTTC.

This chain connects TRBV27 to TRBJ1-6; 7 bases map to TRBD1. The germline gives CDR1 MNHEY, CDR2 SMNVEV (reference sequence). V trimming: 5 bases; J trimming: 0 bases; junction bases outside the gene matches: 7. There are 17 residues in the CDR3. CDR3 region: CASSTTGVSSYNSPLHF. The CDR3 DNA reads TGTGCCAGCAGTACCACAGGGGTCAGCTCCTATAATTCACCCCTCCACTTT.